These T cell receptor beta chains were read from a single sample in a study of T cells after posttransplantation cyclophosphamide. Method: immunoSEQ multiplex PCR; TCRdb's copy keeps in-frame clones and lacks some. The data show fewer than 8,500 clones, roughly four fifths seen once. The input for sequencing was CD8+ T cells sorted from PBMCs, taken 1,300 to 1,500 days after allogeneic stem cell transplant with posttransplant cyclophosphamide. The receptor source for this set is a female patient aged 50-59 years who received an allogeneic stem cell transplant from a related donor, was CMV-positive, and had no GVHD. Some of the T cells may derive from the graft donor. CDR3s include the opening cysteine and the closing phenylalanine or tryptophan. A D gene is named only where the DNA matches it firmly. Rows give clone size only sometimes, using once, few, many, or a class for an expanded clone.

size | J | V | D | DNA | CDR3
- | TRBJ2-7 | TRBV25-1 | - | TGTGCCAGCAGTGAAAGAGGTATGTACGAGCAGTACTTC | CASSERGMYEQYF
few | TRBJ2-7 | TRBV7-2 | - | TGTGCCAGCAGCTTCGCAGTTGGGGCCCCTTACGAGCAGTACTTC | CASSFAVGAPYEQYF
- | TRBJ2-2 | TRBV6-4 | - | TGTGCCAGCAGTGACTCGGCTGACACCGGGGAGCTGTTTTTT | CASSDSADTGELFF
- | TRBJ2-1 | TRBV5-6 | TRBD2 | TGTGCCAGCAGCTTGGCCCAGGCGGGAGGGCCCTACAATGAGCAGTTCTTC | CASSLAQAGGPYNEQFF
few | TRBJ2-7 | TRBV6-5 | - | TGTGCCAGCAGTTACTCGCGACTTGATACCTACGAGCAGTACTTC | CASSYSRLDTYEQYF
- | TRBJ2-7 | TRBV6-1 | - | TGTGCCAGCAGAGACCAGGGGCGCTACGAGCAGTACTTC | CASRDQGRYEQYF
- | TRBJ2-1 | TRBV29-1 | TRBD2 | TGCAGCGTTGAAGGGGAAGGTGGGGGGGGAACACCGTACAATGAGCAGTTCTTC | CSVEGEGGGGTPYNEQFF
- | TRBJ2-2 | TRBV11-2 | TRBD1 | TGTGCCAGCAGCTTGGGGACAGCCGGGGAGCTGTTTTTT | CASSLGTAGELFF
- | TRBJ1-5 | TRBV27 | - | TGTGCCAGCGCGGGGGGCGTCGGGGTTGATCAGCCCCAGCATTTT | CASAGGVGVDQPQHF
- | TRBJ1-3 | TRBV27 | - | TGTGCCAGCAGTCCAACCCAGGGGTCTGGAAACACCATATATTTT | CASSPTQGSGNTIYF
- | TRBJ2-2 | TRBV7-8 | - | TGTGCCAGCAGGCTAACGATACACACCGGGGAGCTGTTTTTT | CASRLTIHTGELFF
- | TRBJ2-7 | TRBV9 | TRBD1 | TGTGCCAGCAGCGGGACAGGATCCTACGAGCAGTACTTC | CASSGTGSYEQYF
- | TRBJ2-7 | TRBV2 | - | TGTGCCAGTGGGGGGTACGGGGAGCAGTACTTC | CASGGYGEQYF
- | TRBJ2-7 | TRBV11-2 | TRBD1 | TGTGCCAGCAGCCCCGACAGGGGGGGCGAGCAGTACTTC | CASSPDRGGEQYF
- | TRBJ1-1 | TRBV6-5 | - | TGTGCCAGCATCGCAGGGGTTGGGGCTGAAGCTTTCTTT | CASIAGVGAEAFF
once | TRBJ2-7 | TRBV11-1 | - | TGTGCCAGCAGGCGGGATACAGGGGCGGGTTCCTACGAGCAGTACTTC | CASRRDTGAGSYEQYF
few | TRBJ2-2 | TRBV13 | - | TGTGCCAGCAGACCAGGGGCCTGGGGCGCAGAAACCGGGGAGCTGTTTTTT | CASRPGAWGAETGELFF
- | TRBJ2-1 | TRBV12-5 | TRBD2 | TGTGCTAGTGGTTTACACGGGACTAGCGGGAGGGCAGTAAATGAGCAGTTCTTC | CASGLHGTSGRAVNEQFF
- | TRBJ2-1 | TRBV6-4 | - | TGTGCCAGCAGTGTGGCTAGCGCGGAGGGGTTTTACAATGAGCAGTTCTTC | CASSVASAEGFYNEQFF
- | TRBJ2-7 | TRBV7-9 | - | TGTGCCAGCACGGCCCCAGGGTACTACGAGCAGTACTTC | CASTAPGYYEQYF
- | TRBJ1-3 | TRBV29-1 | TRBD1 | TGCAGCGTCGCCGGGACAGGGAACTCTGGAAACACCATATATTTT | CSVAGTGNSGNTIYF
- | TRBJ2-3 | TRBV29-1 | - | TGCAGCGTTGATTTCGCAGATACGCAGTATTTT | CSVDFADTQYF
- | TRBJ2-5 | TRBV10-3 | - | TGTGCCATCAGTGACATCTTGACAGGACCGGAGACCCAGTACTTC | CAISDILTGPETQYF
- | TRBJ2-5 | TRBV4-3 | - | TGCGCCAGCAGCCAAGATTGGAGTCCACAAGAGACCCAGTACTTC | CASSQDWSPQETQYF
- | TRBJ2-7 | TRBV27 | - | TGTGCCAGCAGTTTAGGGGGAGGCGAGCAGTACTTC | CASSLGGGEQYF
- | TRBJ1-4 | TRBV5-4 | - | TGTGCCAGCAGCGCGTTCGCTAATGAAAAACTGTTTTTT | CASSAFANEKLFF
- | TRBJ1-1 | TRBV27 | - | TGTGCCAGCAGTGCCCAGGGGTTGTACACTGAAGCTTTCTTT | CASSAQGLYTEAFF
- | TRBJ2-2 | TRBV7-8 | - | TGTGCCAGCAGCTTAGCGAGTGCAGGGTGGGCCACCGGGGAGCTGTTTTTT | CASSLASAGWATGELFF
once | TRBJ1-5 | TRBV1 | - | TGCACCAGCAGATATAAAACAGGTTATAGCAATCAGCCCCAGCATTTT | CTSRYKTGYSNQPQHF
- | TRBJ2-1 | TRBV11-2 | - | TGTGCCAGCAGACTACTAAGGCGGGGAGGGGGGGATGAGCAGTTCTTC | CASRLLRRGGGDEQFF
- | TRBJ2-2 | TRBV11-2 | TRBD2 | TGTGCCAGCTCGCCCGGGACTAGCGGGAACACCGGGGAGCTGTTTTTT | CASSPGTSGNTGELFF
- | TRBJ2-7 | TRBV2 | TRBD1 | TGTGCCAGCAGTGATAGACCGGGACAGCCTCTTTACGAGCAGTACTTC | CASSDRPGQPLYEQYF
- | TRBJ2-2 | TRBV27 | - | TGTGCCAGCACAGGCAGGGTCCGACCAAACACCGGGGAGCTGTTTTTT | CASTGRVRPNTGELFF
- | TRBJ1-3 | TRBV7-3 | - | TGTGCCAGCAGCCTAATACGGGGGAGAGCTGGAAACACCATATATTTT | CASSLIRGRAGNTIYF
- | TRBJ2-7 | TRBV18 | TRBD2 | TGTGCCAGCTCACCAGCGCCGGCCGGGGGGTACGAGCAGTACTTC | CASSPAPAGGYEQYF
few | TRBJ2-7 | TRBV7-2 | TRBD1 | TGTGCCAGCAGCGTAAGGGGGCCTTACTACGAGCAGTACTTC | CASSVRGPYYEQYF
- | TRBJ2-1 | TRBV27 | TRBD2 | TGTGCCAGCAGTTTATCGGGTAGCGGGAGGGCTCGGCAGTTCTTC | CASSLSGSGRARQFF
- | TRBJ2-7 | TRBV5-5 | TRBD1 | TGTGCCAGCAGCCCGAGACAGGGGGCGGACCACGAGCAGTACTTC | CASSPRQGADHEQYF
- | TRBJ2-2 | TRBV9 | TRBD2 | TGTGCCAGCAGCGGAAAGCGGGAGGTCGCCACCGGGGAGCTGTTTTTT | CASSGKREVATGELFF
once | TRBJ1-2 | TRBV2 | - | TGTGCCAGCAGTGAAGGCGCAGGCGGGAACTATGGCTACACCTTC | CASSEGAGGNYGYTF